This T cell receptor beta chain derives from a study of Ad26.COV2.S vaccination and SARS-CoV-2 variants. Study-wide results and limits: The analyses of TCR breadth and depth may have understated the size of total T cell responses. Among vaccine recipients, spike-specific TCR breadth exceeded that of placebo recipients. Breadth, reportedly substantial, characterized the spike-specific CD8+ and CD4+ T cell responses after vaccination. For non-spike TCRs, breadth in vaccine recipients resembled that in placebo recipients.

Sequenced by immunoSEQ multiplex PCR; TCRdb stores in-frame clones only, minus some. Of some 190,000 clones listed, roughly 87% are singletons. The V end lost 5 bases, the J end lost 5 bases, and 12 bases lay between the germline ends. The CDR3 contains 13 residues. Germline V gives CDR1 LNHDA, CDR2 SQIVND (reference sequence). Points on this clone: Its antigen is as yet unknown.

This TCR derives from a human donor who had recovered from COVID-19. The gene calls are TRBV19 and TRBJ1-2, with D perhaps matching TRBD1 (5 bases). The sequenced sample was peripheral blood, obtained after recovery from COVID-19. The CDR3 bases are TGTGCCAGTAGTTGGGGGGAAGATTATGGCTACACCTTC. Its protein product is CASSWGEDYGYTF.